Sequencing of this T cell receptor beta chain was carried out in a study of metastatic and nonmetastatic thyroid tumors. Whole-study findings and limits: Significantly higher TCR beta diversity was reportedly seen in malignant thyroid tumors than benign nodules, in blood and tumor.

How the authors handled the data: Across clinicopathological groups, CDR3 differences served as the basis for building a distant-metastasis classifier for papillary thyroid cancer. TCRdb redid the clone calls on the PCR reads using MiXCR. The V and J calls were not made by the authors but by TCRdb's processing. The sample lists fewer than 40,000 clones, roughly a sixth occurring once. Among the patients, none had received any treatment before thyroid surgery. This clone occurred many times. What it recognizes is unknown. Germline V gene sequence: CDR1 LNHDA, CDR2 SQIVND (reference sequence). CDR3 size: 11 residues. V lost 2 bases and J 5 bases, leaving 3 bases between the germline ends.

Sequencing was carried out using blood. This chain connects TRBV19 to TRBJ2-5; D not certain. The source of this sequence is a male donor with papillary thyroid cancer or a benign thyroid nodule (not recorded which). Some clones in this sample may be carry-over from other donors' samples. The CDR3 here is CASSIQETQYF. The CDR3 bases are TGTGCCAGTAGTATACAGGAGACCCAGTACTTC.